A selection of T cell receptor beta chains follows, all from one sample in a study of glioma-infiltrating T cells after dendritic cell vaccination. Profiled with immunoSEQ multiplex PCR; TCRdb holds only in-frame clones, not every one. Seen here are approximately 93,000 clones, 85% observed once, and the top ten hold about 8.5%. The starting material was blood, obtained after dendritic cell vaccination. These receptors originate from a human donor with glioblastoma. Both conserved end residues are part of each CDR3. D genes are given only for firm matches. Rows may omit the clone size; those that give it use once, few, many or a size class.

J: TRBJ1-5; D: TRBD1; size: once; V: TRBV7-2; CDR3: CASNIDRDQPQHF; DNA: TGTGCCAGCAACATTGACAGGGACCAGCCCCAGCATTTT
J: TRBJ1-2; D: TRBD1; size: -; V: TRBV7-9; CDR3: CASSFTPGQGGDGYTF; DNA: TGTGCCAGCAGCTTTACCCCGGGACAGGGTGGTGATGGCTACACCTTC
J: TRBJ2-7; D: -; size: once; V: TRBV28; CDR3: CASSLQGFYEQYF; DNA: TGTGCCAGCAGTTTACAGGGCTTCTACGAGCAGTACTTC
J: TRBJ2-2; D: -; size: -; V: TRBV11-2; CDR3: CASSLRRVSGNTGELFF; DNA: TGTGCCAGCAGCTTAAGGCGGGTTAGCGGGAACACCGGGGAGCTGTTTTTT
J: TRBJ1-4; D: -; size: -; V: TRBV9; CDR3: CASSARDSLPRGDEKLFF; DNA: TGTGCCAGCAGCGCCCGGGATTCCCTCCCTCGGGGTGATGAAAAACTGTTTTTT
J: TRBJ2-2; D: TRBD1; size: -; V: TRBV14; CDR3: CASSQGQGVFGELFF; DNA: TGTGCCAGCAGCCAGGGACAGGGAGTTTTCGGGGAGCTGTTTTTT
J: TRBJ2-7; D: TRBD2; size: -; V: TRBV30; CDR3: CAWSVGRGYEQYF; DNA: TGTGCCTGGAGTGTGGGGAGGGGTTACGAGCAGTACTTC
J: TRBJ2-1; D: -; size: -; V: TRBV6-4; CDR3: CASSDSSGPSGEQFF; DNA: TGTGCCAGCAGTGACTCGAGCGGGCCGAGCGGTGAGCAGTTCTTC
J: TRBJ2-7; D: TRBD1; size: -; V: TRBV5-4; CDR3: CASSLIRQGSNEQYF; DNA: TGTGCCAGCAGCTTAATCAGACAGGGGAGCAACGAGCAGTACTTC
J: TRBJ1-1; D: TRBD1; size: -; V: TRBV19; CDR3: CASSIEAGGGTEAFF; DNA: TGTGCCAGTAGTATAGAAGCAGGGGGCGGCACTGAAGCTTTCTTT
J: TRBJ2-5; D: TRBD1; size: -; V: TRBV5-1; CDR3: CASSAGTGQETQYF; DNA: TGCGCCAGCAGCGCAGGGACAGGTCAAGAGACCCAGTACTTC
J: TRBJ2-2; D: TRBD2; size: few; V: TRBV4-1; CDR3: CASSQDPPGGAAGELFF; DNA: TGCGCCAGCAGCCAAGATCCCCCCGGGGGGGCCGCCGGGGAGCTGTTTTTT
J: TRBJ2-2; D: -; size: few; V: TRBV27; CDR3: CASLGRMAGELFF; DNA: TGTGCCAGCCTCGGGAGAATGGCCGGGGAGCTGTTTTTT
J: TRBJ2-2; D: TRBD2; size: -; V: TRBV11-2; CDR3: CASSPNGGVNTGELFF; DNA: TGTGCCAGCAGCCCAAATGGGGGGGTGAACACCGGGGAGCTGTTTTTT
J: TRBJ2-1; D: -; size: -; V: TRBV21-1; CDR3: CASSKCLAGGWWEQFF; DNA: TGTGCCAGCAGCAAATGCCTAGCGGGAGGCTGGTGGGAGCAGTTCTTC
J: TRBJ1-1; D: -; size: -; V: TRBV5-1; CDR3: CASSLVEDGNTEAFF; DNA: TGCGCCAGCAGCTTGGTAGAGGATGGGAACACTGAAGCTTTCTTT
J: TRBJ1-2; D: -; size: -; V: TRBV2; CDR3: CASMLETGRYGYTF; DNA: TGTGCCAGCATGTTGGAGACAGGACGATATGGCTACACCTTC
J: TRBJ1-2; D: TRBD1; size: -; V: TRBV7-8; CDR3: CASSLTGTVARGDGYTF; DNA: TGTGCCAGCAGCTTGACCGGGACAGTCGCCCGCGGGGATGGCTACACCTTC
J: TRBJ1-6; D: -; size: -; V: TRBV18; CDR3: CASSPWADNSPLHF; DNA: TGTGCCAGCTCACCATGGGCAGATAATTCACCCCTCCACTTT
J: TRBJ2-3; D: TRBD2; size: -; V: TRBV7-9; CDR3: CASSGGRLAGLRTDTQYF; DNA: TGTGCCAGCAGCGGCGGGAGACTAGCGGGACTGCGCACAGATACGCAGTATTTT
J: TRBJ2-3; D: -; size: -; V: TRBV6-4; CDR3: CASSAGPRGDTQYF; DNA: TGTGCCAGCAGTGCAGGGCCCAGGGGAGATACGCAGTATTTT
J: TRBJ1-1; D: -; size: -; V: TRBV6-5; CDR3: CASHYGQPMNTEAFF; DNA: TGTGCCAGCCATTATGGACAGCCCATGAACACTGAAGCTTTCTTT
J: TRBJ2-7; D: TRBD1; size: -; V: TRBV28; CDR3: CATTGQAYEQYF; DNA: TGTGCCACGACAGGGCAAGCCTACGAGCAGTACTTC
J: TRBJ1-2; D: -; size: -; V: TRBV7-2; CDR3: CASSFSNMGGVTNYGYTF; DNA: TGTGCCAGCAGCTTTAGTAACATGGGAGGCGTCACTAACTATGGCTACACCTTC
J: TRBJ2-6; D: -; size: -; V: TRBV5-7; CDR3: CASVQSRANVLTF; DNA: TGTGCCAGCGTACAAAGTCGGGCCAACGTCCTGACTTTC
J: TRBJ1-6; D: TRBD1; size: -; V: TRBV7-3; CDR3: CASSLTPDRVTSPLHF; DNA: TGTGCCAGCAGCTTAACGCCGGACAGGGTGACTTCACCCCTCCACTTT
J: TRBJ2-1; D: -; size: -; V: TRBV6-4; CDR3: CASSLDRGSNEQFF; DNA: TGTGCCAGCAGCCTGGACAGAGGCTCGAATGAGCAGTTCTTC
J: TRBJ1-1; D: TRBD1; size: -; V: TRBV25-1; CDR3: CASSERGDSEAFF; DNA: TGTGCCAGCAGTGAAAGAGGGGACAGCGAAGCTTTCTTT
J: TRBJ1-1; D: -; size: -; V: TRBV29-1; CDR3: CSVLQGHGAEAFF; DNA: TGCAGCGTCTTACAGGGTCACGGCGCTGAAGCTTTCTTT
J: TRBJ2-3; D: TRBD2; size: few; V: TRBV2; CDR3: CASSPGGVYTDTQYF; DNA: TGTGCCAGCAGTCCGGGGGGGGTATACACAGATACGCAGTATTTT
J: TRBJ2-7; D: -; size: -; V: TRBV13; CDR3: CASSLGASPEQYF; DNA: TGTGCCAGCAGCTTAGGGGCTAGTCCCGAGCAGTACTTC
J: TRBJ2-2; D: -; size: once; V: TRBV6-4; CDR3: CASSDSSGSTGELFF; DNA: TGTGCCAGCAGTGACTCTAGCGGTTCGACCGGGGAGCTGTTTTTT
J: TRBJ2-7; D: -; size: once; V: TRBV7-9; CDR3: CASSLNAGQGFSSYEQYF; DNA: TGTGCCAGCAGCTTAAATGCGGGGCAGGGCTTTTCCTCCTACGAGCAGTACTTC
J: TRBJ2-3; D: -; size: -; V: TRBV11-2; CDR3: CASSLARDTQYF; DNA: TGTGCCAGCAGCTTAGCCAGAGATACGCAGTATTTT
J: TRBJ1-4; D: -; size: many; V: TRBV5-4; CDR3: CASSPGGRARNEKLFF; DNA: TGTGCCAGCAGCCCGGGTGGGCGGGCGAGAAATGAAAAACTGTTTTTT
J: TRBJ1-1; D: TRBD1; size: -; V: TRBV9; CDR3: CASSPRTGLNTEAFF; DNA: TGTGCCAGCAGCCCAAGGACAGGACTGAACACTGAAGCTTTCTTT
J: TRBJ2-7; D: -; size: -; V: TRBV7-9; CDR3: CASSPGITYEQYF; DNA: TGTGCCAGCAGCCCCGGGATTACCTACGAGCAGTACTTC
J: TRBJ2-1; D: -; size: -; V: TRBV11-2; CDR3: CASSPYNYLNEQFF; DNA: TGTGCCAGCAGCCCTTACAACTACCTCAATGAGCAGTTCTTC
J: TRBJ1-1; D: -; size: -; V: TRBV4-1; CDR3: CASSQDRAGRGTEAFF; DNA: TGCGCCAGCAGCCAAGATCGGGCGGGCAGGGGAACTGAAGCTTTCTTT
J: TRBJ2-7; D: TRBD2; size: -; V: TRBV7-9; CDR3: CASSSLAGSYEQYF; DNA: TGTGCCAGCAGCTCACTAGCGGGGTCCTACGAGCAGTACTTC
J: TRBJ1-1; D: -; size: once; V: TRBV6-5; CDR3: CASSTDRSLNTEAFF; DNA: TGTGCCAGCAGTACTGACAGGAGTCTGAACACTGAAGCTTTCTTT
J: TRBJ2-3; D: -; size: once; V: TRBV5-4; CDR3: CASREHSGSGTDTQYF; DNA: TGTGCCAGCAGAGAGCATAGCGGATCAGGCACAGATACGCAGTATTTT
J: TRBJ2-6; D: -; size: -; V: TRBV19; CDR3: CASKQPSGANVLTF; DNA: TGTGCCAGTAAACAGCCCTCTGGGGCCAACGTCCTGACTTTC
J: TRBJ2-7; D: -; size: -; V: TRBV6-6; CDR3: CASSYLGAGVTYEQYF; DNA: TGTGCCAGCAGTTACTTAGGGGCAGGGGTCACGTACGAGCAGTACTTC
J: TRBJ1-1; D: TRBD1; size: -; V: TRBV5-1; CDR3: CASSLGQGSTEAFF; DNA: TGCGCCAGCAGCTTAGGACAGGGGAGCACTGAAGCTTTCTTT
J: TRBJ1-5; D: TRBD1; size: -; V: TRBV2; CDR3: CASSRQGSYQPQHF; DNA: TGTGCCAGCAGTCGACAGGGATCATATCAGCCCCAGCATTTT
J: TRBJ2-7; D: TRBD1; size: -; V: TRBV4-1; CDR3: CASSQGDSYEQYF; DNA: TGCGCCAGCAGCCAAGGGGACAGCTACGAGCAGTACTTC
J: TRBJ1-5; D: -; size: -; V: TRBV30; CDR3: CAWSSGVNQPQHF; DNA: TGTGCCTGGAGTTCAGGGGTCAATCAGCCCCAGCATTTT
J: TRBJ2-2; D: -; size: -; V: TRBV2; CDR3: CASSEQGTNTGELFF; DNA: TGTGCCAGCAGTGAACAGGGGACGAACACCGGGGAGCTGTTTTTT
J: TRBJ1-1; D: -; size: -; V: TRBV19; CDR3: CASSVDEEYTEAFF; DNA: TGTGCCAGTAGTGTAGACGAGGAGTACACTGAAGCTTTCTTT
J: TRBJ2-7; D: -; size: -; V: TRBV21-1; CDR3: CASSPRQVPLNEQYF; DNA: TGTGCCAGCAGCCCCCGACAGGTTCCCCTTAACGAGCAGTACTTC
J: TRBJ2-2; D: TRBD2; size: -; V: TRBV27; CDR3: CASTLNWLAGVNGELFF; DNA: TGTGCCAGCACCCTAAATTGGCTAGCGGGAGTGAACGGGGAGCTGTTTTTT
J: TRBJ1-4; D: -; size: few; V: TRBV19; CDR3: CASSWRDGEKLFF; DNA: TGTGCCAGTAGTTGGAGGGACGGTGAAAAACTGTTTTTT
J: TRBJ2-7; D: -; size: -; V: TRBV2; CDR3: CASSGRNEQYF; DNA: TGTGCCAGCAGTGGGAGAAACGAGCAGTACTTC
J: TRBJ1-6; D: TRBD1; size: -; V: TRBV5-4; CDR3: CASSLAGQGYSPLHF; DNA: TGTGCCAGCAGCTTGGCCGGACAGGGTTACTCACCCCTCCACTTT
J: TRBJ1-1; D: -; size: -; V: TRBV5-6; CDR3: CASSPIRVTEAFF; DNA: TGTGCCAGCAGCCCTATTCGGGTCACTGAAGCTTTCTTT
J: TRBJ1-2; D: -; size: -; V: TRBV5-1; CDR3: CASSSGFGSYGYTF; DNA: TGCGCCAGCAGCTCAGGGTTCGGTTCCTATGGCTACACCTTC
J: TRBJ1-5; D: -; size: -; V: TRBV19; CDR3: CASSKRREAGNQPQHF; DNA: TGTGCCAGTAGTAAACGCAGGGAGGCTGGCAATCAGCCCCAGCATTTT
J: TRBJ1-3; D: -; size: -; V: TRBV5-4; CDR3: CASSLDGALSGNTIYF; DNA: TGTGCCAGCAGCTTGGACGGAGCTCTCTCTGGAAACACCATATATTTT
J: TRBJ1-1; D: -; size: once; V: TRBV2; CDR3: CASDEILNSGAFF; DNA: TGTGCCAGCGACGAGATTTTGAATTCGGGGGCTTTCTTT